Given below is one T cell receptor beta chain in context. This specimen comes from a study of response to subunit inactivated influenza vaccine. Each CDR3 protein gets one entry after TCRdb re-called the RT-PCR reads with MiXCR. The sample carries about 830,000 distinct CDR3 sequences, about 18% recorded once. The junction had 3 bases not matched to a gene; V was cut back by 4 bases and J by 2 bases. CDR3 size: 15 residues. CDR1 is SGHRS and CDR2 is YFSETQ in the germline V gene. This material consisted of PBMCs from blood, taken 5 to 6 days after vaccination. The TCR comes from a man aged 45-60 years who received an inactivated influenza vaccine. V and J are TRBV5-1 and TRBJ2-3; 11 nucleotides align to TRBD2. The chain's CDR3 is CASSQGLADTDTQYF. CDR3 nucleotide sequence: TGCGCCAGCAGCCAGGGACTAGCGGACACAGATACGCAGTATTTT.